Each of the 27 T cell receptor beta chains below was sequenced from the same sample in a study of T cells after yellow fever vaccination. TCRdb re-derived calls from the 5' RACE reads in MiXCR, one entry per CDR3 protein. Among 180,000 or so distinct CDR3 sequences listed, approximately 11% were seen once. Sequenced material: CD8+ T cells sorted from PBMCs, taken 15 days after the yellow fever booster vaccination. Source of these receptors: a man between 18 and 35 years old who received the YFV17D yellow fever vaccine.

CDR3: CASRDTEAFF. Here the CDR3 DNA reads TGTGCCAGCAGGGACACTGAAGCTTTCTTT. This chain uses TRBV3-1 with TRBJ1-1; unclear D gene. From germline, CDR1 is LGHDT and CDR2 YNNKEL (reference sequence). With 6 bases removed from V and 3 bases from J, the gap between germline ends came to 2 bases. The length of the CDR3 is 10 residues.

This clonotype has ten or more counts. The genes are TRBV5-1 and TRBJ2-1; 7 bases fit TRBD1. The germline V gene has CDR1 SGHRS and CDR2 YFSETQ. The CDR3 has 14 residues. Trimming removed 3 bases from V and 4 bases from J; junction bases left unmatched: 4. The CDR3 sequence: CASSSGTVYNEQFF. CDR3 nucleotides: TGCGCCAGCAGCTCGGGGACAGTATACAATGAGCAGTTCTTC.

The CDR3 region is CASSLADRGQTQYF. In DNA form, the CDR3 reads TGCGCCAGCAGCTTGGCGGACAGGGGTCAGACCCAGTACTTC. The genes are TRBV5-1 and TRBJ2-5, with 9 nucleotides matching TRBD1. Germline CDR1 reads SGHRS; CDR2 reads YFSETQ. This CDR3 comprises 14 residues. Trimming removed 0 bases from V and 6 bases from J; junction bases left unmatched: 3. The full variable domain, its missing parts supplied by reference TRBV5-1 and TRBJ2-5, is KAGVTQTPRYLIKTRGQQVTLSCSPISGHRSVSWYQQTPGQGLQFLFEYFSETQRNKGNFPGRFSGRQFSNSRSEMNVSTLELGDSALYLCASSLADRGQTQYFGPGTRLLVL.

This clonotype appeared many times. This chain joins TRBV29-1 and TRBJ1-2; TRBD1 matches 10 bases. CDR1 is SQVTM and CDR2 is ANQGSEA in the germline V gene. This CDR3 spans 17 amino acids. Trimming cost V 3 bases and J 6 bases; bases outside gene matches: 16. CDR3 nucleotide sequence: TGCAGCGTTGACGCTTTTGGGGACAGGGGTGCTGGACATGGCTACACCTTC. Amino acid sequence: CSVDAFGDRGAGHGYTF.

J is TRBJ2-1 and V is TRBV9; D perhaps matches TRBD2 (5 bases). The CDR3 spans 15 residues. Germline V CDR1 and CDR2: SGDLS, YYNGEE. V lost 1 base and J 5 bases, leaving 13 bases between the germline ends. The CDR3 region is CASSVYGSEDNEQFF. In nucleotides, the CDR3 is TGTGCCAGCAGCGTATACGGTAGCGAGGACAATGAGCAGTTCTTC.

This clonotype was detected only a few times. The chain employs TRBV6-2 or TRBV6-3 and TRBJ2-5; a weak D match, TRBD1 (5 bases). Between the trimmed V and J ends, which lost 0 bases and 5 bases, there was a span of 31 bases. This CDR3 region has 21 residues. The germline CDR1 and CDR2 sequences are MNHEY and SVGEGT. The CDR3 protein is CASSYSIGYDLGLGVGETQYF. For the CDR3, the DNA is TGTGCCAGCAGTTACTCGATCGGATACGACTTGGGGCTAGGGGTCGGGGAGACCCAGTACTTC.

This clonotype came up many times. For the CDR3, the DNA is TGTGCCAGCAGCGTATGGGGGACAGGAGAGACCCAGTACTTC. Residues: CASSVWGTGETQYF. The chain joins TRBV9 to TRBJ2-5; 8 nucleotides align to TRBD1. V gave up 1 base and J gave up 4 bases; unmatched junction bases: 3. Germline V lookup: CDR1 SGDLS, CDR2 YYNGEE. The CDR3 is 14 amino acids. The variable domain in full, completed from reference TRBV9 and TRBJ2-5, reads DSGVTQTPKHLITATGQRVTLRCSPRSGDLSVYWYQQSLDQGLQFLIQYYNGEERAKGNILERFSAQQFPDLHSELNLSSLELGDSALYFCASSVWGTGETQYFGPGTRLLVL.

This chain connects TRBV10-3 to TRBJ2-1; 10 positions match TRBD1. The V and J ends lost 2 bases and 7 bases, in that order; junction bases with no gene match: 14. The CDR3 is made up of 18 amino acids. The germline gives CDR1 ENHRY, CDR2 SYGVKD. The CDR3 bases are TGTGCCATCAGTGAGGGGGACAGGGGACTCCCCTCGGGAAATGAGCAGTTCTTC. Translating gives CAISEGDRGLPSGNEQFF.

This CDR3 reads CASSSMGQPNTGELFF. CDR3 bases: TGTGCCAGCAGTTCTATGGGACAGCCTAACACCGGGGAGCTGTTTTTT. The V and J genes are TRBV12-3 or TRBV12-4 and TRBJ2-2; 7 bases agree with TRBD1. With 4 bases clipped from V and 2 bases from J, the junction kept 7 bases outside the gene matches. CDR3 size: 16 residues.

This clonotype was seen a single time. This rearrangement joins TRBV7-9 to TRBJ1-1; weak D call: TRBD1 (5 bases). Germline-derived CDR1 and CDR2 are SEHNR and FQNEAQ (reference sequence). Trimming stripped 4 bases from V and 0 bases from J, with 15 bases between. The CDR3 runs to 16 residues. The CDR3 region is CASSSQDLRVNTEAFF. For the CDR3, the DNA is TGTGCCAGCAGCTCACAGGATTTACGGGTGAACACTGAAGCTTTCTTT.

The sample holds a few counts of this clonotype. This chain joins TRBV4-1 and TRBJ2-6; D gene unclear. Germline loops: CDR1 MGHRA, CDR2 YSYEKL. V was shortened by 0 bases and J by 1 base, with 4 bases between the two germline ends. CDR3 size: 15 residues. CDR3 coding DNA: TGCGCCAGCAGCCAAGAGGAGTCTGGGGCCAACGTCCTGACTTTC. This encodes CASSQEESGANVLTF.

This clonotype was observed a few times. This chain links TRBV5-1 with TRBJ2-5; 8 bases fit TRBD1. CDR1 and CDR2 (germline): SGHRS, YFSETQ. This CDR3 has 16 residues. V lost 3 bases to trimming and J lost 5 bases; unmatched junction nucleotides: 12. CDR3 amino acids: CASSSRQGRYKETQYF. The CDR3 DNA reads as TGCGCCAGCAGCTCTCGACAGGGGCGTTACAAGGAGACCCAGTACTTC. Full variable domain (rest looked up from reference TRBV5-1 and TRBJ2-5): KAGVTQTPRYLIKTRGQQVTLSCSPISGHRSVSWYQQTPGQGLQFLFEYFSETQRNKGNFPGRFSGRQFSNSRSEMNVSTLELGDSALYLCASSSRQGRYKETQYFGPGTRLLVL.

The chain employs TRBV7-9 and TRBJ2-5; 7 bases match TRBD1. CDR1 is SEHNR, CDR2 FQNEAQ, per germline (reference sequence). CDR3 length: 17 amino acids. J lost 7 bases, V lost 5 bases, and 19 bases had no gene match. CDR3 nucleotides: TGTGCCAGCAGCCCCGGGACCGGGACAGACGCCCGGGGGACCCAGTACTTC. Translating gives CASSPGTGTDARGTQYF.

This clonotype showed up just a few times. This rearrangement joins TRBV11-2 to TRBJ1-1; D is uncertain. The CDR3 has 13 residues. Trimming pared 5 bases from V and 7 bases from J, leaving 14 bases between. Germline V gene data show CDR1 as SGHAT and CDR2 as FQNNGV. CDR3 in DNA: TGTGCCAGCAGCCCCTCTCCCTCGGATGAAGCTTTCTTT. Protein product: CASSPSPSDEAFF.

This clonotype has a handful of counts. The rearrangement links TRBV4-2 to TRBJ2-7; D might be TRBD1 (6 bases). This CDR3 has 14 amino acids. CDR1 LGHNA and CDR2 YNFKEQ come from the germline V gene. Trimming shortened V by 1 base and J by 1 base, and 8 bases separated the two germline ends. The CDR3 region has the DNA TGTGCCAGCAGCCAAGGGGGGCAGTCCTACGAGCAGTACTTC. Translation gives CASSQGGQSYEQYF.

This sequence joins TRBV7-9 and TRBJ1-1; D gene unclear. This CDR3 is 12 amino acids long. The germline gives CDR1 SEHNR, CDR2 FQNEAQ (reference sequence). The V end lost 1 base, the J end lost 6 bases, and 6 bases lay between the germline ends. Written as DNA, the CDR3 is TGTGCCAGCAGCTTAGGGTTCCCTGAAGCTTTCTTT. Translated: CASSLGFPEAFF.

The chain links TRBV4-3 to TRBJ1-1, with D hard to call. Germline V CDR1 and CDR2: LGHNA, YSLEER. Deletions cut 0 bases from V and 2 bases from J, with 10 bases between. The CDR3 is made up of 15 amino acids. The CDR3 spells CASSQETSGNTEAFF. DNA for the CDR3: TGCGCCAGCAGCCAAGAGACCTCGGGTAACACTGAAGCTTTCTTT.

This chain connects TRBV5-1 to TRBJ1-1; a possible D gene is TRBD1 (6 bases). This CDR3 has 15 amino acids. Per the germline V gene, CDR1 is SGHRS and CDR2 is YFSETQ. Trimming left V 5 bases short and J 4 bases short, with 18 bases between. The CDR3: CASRYREGERTEAFF. For the CDR3, the DNA is TGCGCCAGCAGATACAGGGAGGGGGAGCGCACTGAAGCTTTCTTT.

This clonotype was seen at least ten times. J is TRBJ2-7 and V is TRBV12-3 or TRBV12-4; D is possibly TRBD2 (6 bases). The CDR3 loop spans 15 amino acids. The V gene lost 7 bases and the J gene lost 0 bases, with 16 bases spanning the gap. This chain's CDR3 is CASTPGLQGSYEQYF. Here the CDR3 DNA reads TGTGCCAGCACCCCGGGACTTCAGGGCTCCTACGAGCAGTACTTC.

This clonotype was detected ten times or more. This chain uses TRBV6-2 or TRBV6-3 with TRBJ2-1; TRBD1 is a possible D gene (6 bases). V was trimmed by 7 bases and J by 1 base, leaving 14 bases between them. Germline V gives CDR1 MNHEY, CDR2 SVGEGT. This CDR3 has 15 residues. CDR3 in amino acids: CASTGLGGSYNEQFF. CDR3 DNA: TGTGCCAGCACCGGTTTAGGGGGATCCTACAATGAGCAGTTCTTC.

This sequence joins TRBV4-2 and TRBJ2-2; D is perhaps TRBD2 (6 bases). This CDR3 comprises 17 residues. In germline, CDR1 is LGHNA, CDR2 YNFKEQ. The ends were cut back, 2 bases at V and 5 bases at J, with 18 bases in the middle. The CDR3 sequence: CASSQLSGTLGTGELFF. The DNA of the CDR3 is TGTGCCAGCAGCCAACTATCCGGGACTTTGGGGACCGGGGAGCTGTTTTTT.

This clonotype was observed a handful of times. The V and J genes are TRBV28 and TRBJ2-5; 9 bases are shared with TRBD2. The CDR3 sequence is 15 residues long. The germline V gene has CDR1 MDHEN and CDR2 SYDVKM. Trimming at V came to 3 bases and at J to 5 bases, leaving 7 bases not matched to a gene. This chain's CDR3 is CASSFRGGGAETQYF. The CDR3 DNA reads TGTGCCAGCAGTTTCAGGGGCGGGGGGGCGGAGACCCAGTACTTC. The complete variable domain, with remaining parts taken from reference TRBV28 and TRBJ2-5, reads DVKVTQSSRYLVKRTGEKVFLECVQDMDHENMFWYRQDPGLGLRLIYFSYDVKMKEKGDIPEGYSVSREKKERFSLILESASTNQTSMYLCASSFRGGGAETQYFGPGTRLLVL.

Many counts were recorded for this clonotype. V usage is TRBV4-1 and J usage is TRBJ1-1; D gene ambiguous. The germline gives CDR1 MGHRA, CDR2 YSYEKL. CDR3 length equals 15 residues. V lost 4 bases and J lost 0, with 12 bases in between. CDR3 loop: CASSRNSLMNTEAFF. CDR3 in DNA: TGCGCCAGCAGCCGCAACAGCCTCATGAACACTGAAGCTTTCTTT.

This clonotype was detected only a few times. The genes are TRBV7-2 and TRBJ2-5; 13 positions match TRBD2. Germline CDR1 and CDR2: SGHTA and FQGNSA. The CDR3 runs 19 residues. V lost 5 bases to trimming and J lost 4 bases; unmatched junction nucleotides: 16. DNA for the CDR3: TGTGCCAGCAGCCTCCCTCAACTAGCGGGGGGGCCCGGTTTAGAGACCCAGTACTTC. Translated: CASSLPQLAGGPGLETQYF.

This clonotype was counted only a few times. This chain links TRBV27 with TRBJ1-1; D unclear. The CDR3 spans 12 residues. V was clipped by 5 bases and J by 1 base, with 5 bases between them. CDR1 is MNHEY and CDR2 is SMNVEV in the germline V gene (reference sequence). Written as DNA, the CDR3 is TGTGCCAGCAGTAGATCGAACACTGAAGCTTTCTTT. It is translated as CASSRSNTEAFF.

This clonotype was recorded a few times. The chain is built from TRBV5-4 and TRBJ2-1; D is possibly TRBD1 (6 bases). CDR1 is SGHNT, CDR2 YYREEE, per germline (reference sequence). The CDR3 is made up of 14 amino acids. Trimming took 3 bases from V and 8 from J, leaving 15 bases between them. The CDR3 region is CASSSGPGDDEQFF. As DNA, the CDR3 is TGTGCCAGCAGCTCCGGGCCAGGGGACGATGAGCAGTTCTTC.

The chain employs TRBV23-1 and TRBJ2-5; 10 bases are a match to TRBD1. TRBV23-1 is marked as an open reading frame, function uncertain. V lost 5 bases and J lost 5; bases outside the gene matches: 11. CDR3 length: 16 residues. CDR3 region: CASSGSGTGVSETQYF. The CDR3 DNA reads TGCGCCAGCAGTGGATCCGGGACAGGGGTTAGTGAGACCCAGTACTTC.